The T cell receptor beta chain described here comes from a study of blood T cell repertoires in COVID-19. The V gene's germline CDR1 is SGHVS and CDR2 FQNEAQ. CDR3 size: 15 residues. The V and J ends lost 5 bases and 7 bases respectively, with 21 bases between them. Assay: immunoSEQ multiplex PCR; the TCRdb copy retains only in-frame clones and omits some. Among fewer than 300,000 clones listed, around 90% were seen once. This TCR was sampled from a woman in her 30s with acute or convalescent COVID-19. Material: peripheral blood. The chain carries TRBV7-8 and TRBJ2-7; a possible D gene is TRBD2 (7 bases). DNA for the CDR3: TGTGCCAGCAGCCTGGGGGCGGGAGCGGTTTTTGAGCAGTACTTC. It translates to CASSLGAGAVFEQYF.